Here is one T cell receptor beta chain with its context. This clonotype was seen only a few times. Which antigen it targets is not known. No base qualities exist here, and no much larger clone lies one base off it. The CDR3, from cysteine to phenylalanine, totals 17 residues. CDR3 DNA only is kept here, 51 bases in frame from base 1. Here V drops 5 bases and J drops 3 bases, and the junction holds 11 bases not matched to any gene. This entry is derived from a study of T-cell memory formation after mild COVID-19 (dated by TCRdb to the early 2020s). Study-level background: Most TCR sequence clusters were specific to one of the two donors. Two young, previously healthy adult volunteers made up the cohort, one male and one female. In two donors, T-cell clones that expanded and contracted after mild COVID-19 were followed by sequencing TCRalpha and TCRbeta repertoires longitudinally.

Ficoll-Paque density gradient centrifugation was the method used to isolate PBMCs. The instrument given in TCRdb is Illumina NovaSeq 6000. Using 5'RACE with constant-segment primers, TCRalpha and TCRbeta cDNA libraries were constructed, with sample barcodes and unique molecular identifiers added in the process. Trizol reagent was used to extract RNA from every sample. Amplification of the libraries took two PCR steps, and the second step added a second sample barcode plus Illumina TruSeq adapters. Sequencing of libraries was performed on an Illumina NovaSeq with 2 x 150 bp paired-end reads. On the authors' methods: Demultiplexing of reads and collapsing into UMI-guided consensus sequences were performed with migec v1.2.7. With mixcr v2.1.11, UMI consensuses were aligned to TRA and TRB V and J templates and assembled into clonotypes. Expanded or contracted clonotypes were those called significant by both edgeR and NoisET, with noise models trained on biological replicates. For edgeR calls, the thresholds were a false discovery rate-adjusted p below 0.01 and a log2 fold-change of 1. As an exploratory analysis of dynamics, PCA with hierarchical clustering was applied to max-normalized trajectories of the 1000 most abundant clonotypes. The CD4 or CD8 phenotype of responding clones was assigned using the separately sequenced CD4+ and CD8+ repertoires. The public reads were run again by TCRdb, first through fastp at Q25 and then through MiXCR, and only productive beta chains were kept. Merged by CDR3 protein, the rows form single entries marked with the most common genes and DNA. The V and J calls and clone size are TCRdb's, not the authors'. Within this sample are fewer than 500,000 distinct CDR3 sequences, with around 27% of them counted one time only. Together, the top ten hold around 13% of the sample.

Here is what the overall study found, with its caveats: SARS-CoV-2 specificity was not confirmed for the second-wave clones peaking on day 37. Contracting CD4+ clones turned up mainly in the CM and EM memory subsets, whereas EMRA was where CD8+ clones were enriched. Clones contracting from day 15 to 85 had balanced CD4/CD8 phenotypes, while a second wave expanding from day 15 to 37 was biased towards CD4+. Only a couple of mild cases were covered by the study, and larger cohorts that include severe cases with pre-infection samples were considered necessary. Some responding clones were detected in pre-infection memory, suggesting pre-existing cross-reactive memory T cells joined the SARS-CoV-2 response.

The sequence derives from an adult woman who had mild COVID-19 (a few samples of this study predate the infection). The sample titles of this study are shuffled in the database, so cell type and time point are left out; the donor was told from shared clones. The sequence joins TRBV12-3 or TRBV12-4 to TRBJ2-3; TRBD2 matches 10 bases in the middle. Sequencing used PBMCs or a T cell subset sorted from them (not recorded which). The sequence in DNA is TGTGCCAGCAGTCCAGACCGGACTAGCGGAGGGACAGATACGCAGTATTTT. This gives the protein CASSPDRTSGGTDTQYF.